This T cell receptor (beta chain) emerged from a study of blood T cell repertoires in COVID-19. Using immunoSEQ multiplex PCR, the repertoire was profiled, and TCRdb retains in-frame clones only, with some absent. The table has hundreds of thousands of clones, around 87% seen once. The V gene lost 3 bases and the J gene lost 0 bases, with 9 bases spanning the gap. This CDR3 has 16 residues. Looked up from germline, CDR1 is LNHDA and CDR2 is SQIVND (reference sequence). V is TRBV19 and J is TRBJ1-6, with D tentatively TRBD1 (5 bases). This receptor was identified in a man between 65 and 80 years old with acute or convalescent COVID-19. Sample: peripheral blood. Here the CDR3 DNA reads TGTGCCAGTAGTATGGACGACAGCTCCTATAATTCACCCCTCCACTTT. It yields the protein CASSMDDSSYNSPLHF. The full variable domain, its missing parts supplied by reference TRBV19 and TRBJ1-6, is DGGITQSPKYLFRKEGQNVTLSCEQNLNHDAMYWYRQDPGQGLRLIYYSQIVNDFQKGDIAEGYSVSREKKESFPLTVTSAQKNPTAFYLCASSMDDSSYNSPLHFGNGTRLTVT.